This TCR beta chain stems from a study of type 1 regulatory T cells. J lost 6 bases, V lost 4 bases, and 4 bases had no gene match. The CDR3 spans 14 residues. CDR1 is DFQATT and CDR2 is SNEGSKA in the germline V gene (reference sequence). Study results and caveats: Compared with non-Tr1 cells, Tr1 cells showed a narrower TCR repertoire.

TCRdb reprocessed the reads via MiXCR and lists one record per CDR3 protein. The sample shows under 75,000 distinct CDR3 sequences, around 20% of them seen only once. This clonotype was counted a few times. The antigen remains unidentified. The V and J genes are TRBV20-1 and TRBJ2-1; 12 bases agree with TRBD2. The TCR was taken from a human donor in good health. The sample consisted of cultured type 1 regulatory T (Tr1) cells, either the whole culture or a sorted fraction (not recorded which). CDR3 amino acids: CSATTSGSRNEQFF. Written as DNA, the CDR3 is TGCAGTGCTACGACTAGCGGGAGTCGCAATGAGCAGTTCTTC.